These 29 T cell receptor beta chains originate from one sample sequenced in a study of blood T cell repertoires in COVID-19. Libraries were prepared by immunoSEQ multiplex PCR; TCRdb keeps only in-frame clonotypes and omits some of them. The sample shows 140,000 to 150,000 clones, around 81% of them seen only once. The source material was peripheral blood. The receptors stem from a human donor with acute or convalescent COVID-19. The donor label of this sample is uncertain.

The chain employs TRBV6-4 and TRBJ1-1; D not certain. This CDR3 has 12 amino acids. Trimming removed 6 bases from V and 4 bases from J, with 9 bases in between. CDR1 and CDR2 from the germline V gene are MRHNA and SNTAGT. The CDR3 DNA sequence: TGTGCCAGCAGGGCCCCCGCCACTGAAGCTTTCTTT. Its translation: CASRAPATEAFF.

This CDR3 is CASSLARTGAFF. Here the CDR3 DNA reads TGTGCCAGCAGCTTAGCCCGGACAGGGGCTTTCTTT. The chain combines TRBV7-9 with TRBJ1-1; 8 nucleotides agree with TRBD1. CDR3 length: 12 residues. The junction had 2 bases not matched to a gene; V was cut back by 0 bases and J by 11 bases. The germline gives CDR1 SEHNR, CDR2 FQNEAQ (reference sequence).

The J gene is TRBJ1-2, the V gene TRBV30, with TRBD1 as a possible D gene (6 bases). The V end was cut by 4 bases, the J end by 4 bases, with 13 bases between. The CDR3 consists of 13 residues. CDR1 and CDR2 (germline): GTSNPN, SVGIG (reference sequence). In nucleotides, the CDR3 is TGTGCCTGGACTACCCAGGGGTTCTATGGCTACACCTTC. Its protein is CAWTTQGFYGYTF.

This clone was seen more than once but under ten times. V and J are TRBV28 and TRBJ2-6; 7 bases fit TRBD1. CDR3 size: 19 residues. Trimming at V came to 5 bases and at J to 0 bases, leaving 13 bases not matched to a gene. CDR1 is MDHEN and CDR2 is SYDVKM in the germline V gene. CDR3 bases: TGTGCCAGCAGTCCCCAACCGGGACAGAAAACCTCTGGGGCCAACGTCCTGACTTTC. Residues: CASSPQPGQKTSGANVLTF.

The chain combines TRBV6-5 with TRBJ1-1; D remains unclear. V lost 4 bases, J lost 1 base, and 7 bases lay in between. Germline V CDR1 and CDR2: MNHEY, SVGAGI. The CDR3 has 13 amino acids. For the CDR3, the DNA is TGTGCCAGCAGTTGGGAGTCGAACACTGAAGCTTTCTTT. Translated, it gives CASSWESNTEAFF.

This clone appeared a few times. This rearrangement joins TRBV19 to TRBJ1-2; no clear D gene. The germline V gene encodes CDR1 LNHDA and CDR2 SQIVND (reference sequence). The CDR3 is made up of 13 amino acids. Trimming took off 3 bases at V and 4 bases at J, with 9 bases between the two ends. Here the CDR3 reads CASSMGMGYGYTF. The CDR3 DNA sequence: TGTGCCAGTAGTATGGGCATGGGCTATGGCTACACCTTC.

V is TRBV12-5 and J is TRBJ2-7; D may be TRBD1 (5 bases). The germline gives CDR1 LGHNT, CDR2 FRNRAP. Trimming stripped 6 bases from V and 5 bases from J, with 11 bases between. This CDR3 comprises 12 residues. The chain's CDR3 is CASGRPGNEQYF. In DNA, the CDR3 is TGTGCTAGTGGCCGCCCAGGGAACGAGCAGTACTTC.

The chain joins TRBV18 to TRBJ1-5; TRBD1 is a possible D gene (5 bases). The CDR3 has 14 amino acids. Germline V lookup: CDR1 KGHSH, CDR2 LQKENI. Trimming shortened V by 6 bases and J by 9 bases, and 18 bases separated the two germline ends. CDR3 DNA sequence: TGTGCCAGCTCGAGTAGGGGCCCCCTGTGGCCCCAGCATTTT. It specifies CASSSRGPLWPQHF.

This clone was seen a handful of times. The chain has TRBV4-1 and TRBJ1-4; D gene ambiguous. The V and J ends lost 0 bases and 11 bases respectively, with 19 bases between them. The CDR3 is 16 amino acids. Germline V gene lookup returns CDR1 MGHRA and CDR2 YSYEKL. The CDR3 loop reads CASSQDRRRNNPKLFF. In nucleotides, the CDR3 is TGCGCCAGCAGCCAAGATAGGAGACGGAATAATCCTAAACTGTTTTTT.

This sequence joins TRBV15 and TRBJ2-5; tentative D call: TRBD2 (5 bases). The CDR3 loop spans 14 amino acids. Germline CDR1 reads LNHNV; CDR2 reads YYDKDF (reference sequence). Trimming cost V 8 bases and J 5 bases, with 18 bases left between them. The CDR3 DNA sequence: TGTGCCACCGGGTTCCCGGGGTTGGGGGAGACCCAGTACTTC. It translates to CATGFPGLGETQYF.

In this sample, this clone turned up once. The chain uses TRBV9 and TRBJ2-1; 15 nucleotides align to TRBD2. Germline loops: CDR1 SGDLS, CDR2 YYNGEE. The ends lost 3 bases at V and 1 base at J; junction bases unmatched: 5. There are 18 residues in the CDR3. CDR3 loop: CASSGHGTSGGSYNEQFF. In DNA, the CDR3 is TGTGCCAGCAGCGGACACGGGACTAGCGGGGGGTCCTACAATGAGCAGTTCTTC.

The chain recombines TRBV11-2 with TRBJ1-2, with 7 bases that match TRBD1. Losses at the gene ends were 7 bases for V and 6 bases for J; bases not matched to a gene: 14. The germline V gene encodes CDR1 SGHAT and CDR2 FQNNGV. CDR3 size: 15 residues. The CDR3: CASTPTGAVGHGYTF. The DNA of the CDR3 is TGTGCCAGCACCCCAACAGGGGCGGTCGGCCATGGCTACACCTTC.

The chain has TRBV30 and TRBJ2-7, with 11 bases identical to TRBD1. Trimming at V came to 5 bases and at J to 2 bases, leaving 8 bases not matched to a gene. The germline gives CDR1 GTSNPN, CDR2 SVGIG (reference sequence). This CDR3 has 15 amino acids. The CDR3 bases are TGTGCCTGGGAGCCCGGGACAGGGGGTACCTACGAGCAGTACTTC. This translates into CAWEPGTGGTYEQYF.

The chain links TRBV27 to TRBJ2-1; 11 nucleotides match TRBD2. Germline CDR1 reads MNHEY; CDR2 reads SMNVEV (reference sequence). The length of the CDR3 is 16 residues. V was clipped by 3 bases and J by 4 bases; unmatched bases: 5. The CDR3 sequence: CASSLGSGGEYNEQFF. CDR3 nucleotides: TGTGCCAGCAGTTTGGGTAGCGGGGGGGAATACAATGAGCAGTTCTTC.

This chain connects TRBV6-6 to TRBJ1-1; D might be TRBD1 (5 bases). Germline CDR1 MNHNY, CDR2 SVGAGI (reference sequence). V shed 10 bases and J shed 5 bases, with 17 bases lying between them. The CDR3 is 13 residues long. The CDR3 sequence: CATLDPGGTEAFF. The DNA for the CDR3 is TGTGCCACCCTTGACCCCGGGGGAACTGAAGCTTTCTTT.

This chain connects TRBV18 to TRBJ1-2; maybe TRBD1 (5 bases). V was trimmed by 3 bases and J by 7 bases, leaving 9 bases between them. Germline V lookup: CDR1 KGHSH, CDR2 LQKENI. The CDR3 totals 12 residues. The CDR3 nucleotides read TGTGCCAGCTCACCGGGGGACTCTGGCTACACCTTC. This sequence encodes CASSPGDSGYTF. Filled out from reference TRBV18 and TRBJ1-2, the complete variable domain reads NAGVMQNPRHLVRRRGQEARLRCSPMKGHSHVYWYRQLPEEGLKFMVYLQKENIIDESGMPKERFSAEFPKEGPSILRIQQVVRGDSAAYFCASSPGDSGYTFGSGTRLTVV.

This clone was seen just once. The chain combines TRBV6-5 with TRBJ1-5, with D tentatively TRBD1 (6 bases). The CDR3 sequence is 15 residues long. CDR1 is MNHEY and CDR2 is SVGAGI in the germline V gene. Trimming took off 4 bases at V and 7 bases at J, with 17 bases between the two ends. The CDR3 region is CASSSRWGLGQPQHF. CDR3 sequence (DNA): TGTGCCAGCAGTTCGAGGTGGGGGCTGGGACAGCCCCAGCATTTT.

This chain connects TRBV5-1 to TRBJ2-2, with D tentatively TRBD2 (5 bases). Germline V gene sequence: CDR1 SGHRS, CDR2 YFSETQ. The length of the CDR3 is 13 residues. Deletions cut 5 bases from V and 6 bases from J, with 11 bases between. DNA for the CDR3: TGCGCCAGCAGAGAGGGTAGCGCCGGGGAGCTGTTTTTT. Its translation is CASREGSAGELFF.

This rearrangement joins TRBV9 to TRBJ2-3, with 11 positions matching TRBD2. The CDR3 length is 15 residues. Trimming took 3 bases from V and 2 from J; bases not matched to a gene: 2. The germline CDR1 and CDR2 sequences are SGDLS and YYNGEE. CDR3 sequence reads: CASSASGGPTDTQYF. For the CDR3, the DNA is TGTGCCAGCAGCGCTAGCGGGGGGCCCACAGATACGCAGTATTTT.

CDR3 sequence: CASSPTSRADTQYF. CDR3 DNA: TGTGCCAGCAGCCCCACCTCCAGGGCAGATACGCAGTATTTT. J is TRBJ2-3 and V is TRBV7-6, with D perhaps matching TRBD1 (5 bases). The length of the CDR3 is 14 residues. CDR1 and CDR2 (germline): SGHVS, FNYEAQ. The germline V and J ends were trimmed by 5 bases and 4 bases, with 13 bases remaining between them.

The chain is built from TRBV11-2 and TRBJ2-6; D unclear. This CDR3 region has 15 residues. V lost 0 bases to trimming and J lost 2 bases, with 5 bases between them. Germline lookup yields CDR1 SGHAT and CDR2 FQNNGV. In nucleotides, the CDR3 is TGTGCCAGCAGCTTAGACAGGACTGGGGCCAACGTCCTGACTTTC. Amino acid sequence: CASSLDRTGANVLTF.

In this sample, this clone turned up once. CDR3 in DNA: TGTGCCAGCAGCTTGGCCGCGCAACAGGGTGGCTACACCTTC. This encodes CASSLAAQQGGYTF. This rearrangement joins TRBV5-6 to TRBJ1-2; tentatively, D is TRBD1 (6 bases). The V end was cut by 0 bases, the J end by 7 bases, with 13 bases between. Looked up from germline, CDR1 is SGHDT and CDR2 is YYEEEE. This CDR3 comprises 14 residues.

V gene TRBV7-9 combines with J gene TRBJ2-1, with 8 bases matching TRBD2. CDR1 is SEHNR, CDR2 FQNEAQ, per germline (reference sequence). This CDR3 comprises 15 residues. V was clipped by 2 bases and J by 0 bases; unmatched bases: 0. The CDR3 DNA follows: TGTGCCAGCAGCTTAAGCGGGAGCTCCTACAATGAGCAGTTCTTC. This gives the protein CASSLSGSSYNEQFF. Full variable domain (outside the CDR3, taken from reference TRBV7-9 and TRBJ2-1): DTGVSQNPRHKITKRGQNVTFRCDPISEHNRLYWYRQTLGQGPEFLTYFQNEAQLEKSRLLSDRFSAERPKGSFSTLEIQRTEQGDSAMYLCASSLSGSSYNEQFFGPGTRLTVL.

The genes are TRBV19 and TRBJ1-1, with a possible D match to TRBD1 (6 bases). Deletions cut 5 bases from V and 5 bases from J, with 15 bases between. CDR3 length: 14 residues. Germline loops: CDR1 LNHDA, CDR2 SQIVND (reference sequence). The CDR3 bases are TGTGCCAGTAGTCGTCGGGACAAGGGAACTGAAGCTTTCTTT. Amino acid sequence: CASSRRDKGTEAFF.

V is TRBV5-6 and J is TRBJ2-2; 9 bases are a match to TRBD1. The CDR3 runs 16 residues. CDR1 SGHDT and CDR2 YYEEEE come from the germline V gene. Germline trimming cut 2 bases from V and 5 bases from J; bases unmatched to any gene: 7. The CDR3 loop reads CASSFTGGAGTGELFF. The DNA of the CDR3 is TGTGCCAGCAGCTTCACAGGGGGCGCGGGAACCGGGGAGCTGTTTTTT.

This chain links TRBV2 with TRBJ2-6, with D tentatively TRBD2 (6 bases). Trimming pared 6 bases from V and 3 bases from J, leaving 21 bases between. Germline V lookup: CDR1 SNHLY, CDR2 FYNNEI. The CDR3 extends over 18 amino acids. The CDR3: CASSRSGTLAIGANVLTF. The CDR3 DNA follows: TGTGCCAGCAGCCGTTCCGGGACTCTTGCTATTGGGGCCAACGTCCTGACTTTC.

This chain uses TRBV11-2 with TRBJ2-7; weak D call: TRBD2 (6 bases). The germline CDR1 and CDR2 sequences are SGHAT and FQNNGV. CDR3 size: 15 residues. Trimming cost V 1 base and J 2 bases, with 12 bases left between them. The CDR3 DNA sequence: TGTGCCAGCAGCTTAGCCCGCGGGGCACCCTACGAGCAGTACGTC. Its translation is CASSLARGAPYEQYV.

The J gene is TRBJ1-5, the V gene TRBV19; maybe TRBD1 (5 bases). This CDR3 has 17 residues. The V gene lost 0 bases and the J gene lost 0 bases, with 12 bases spanning the gap. Germline V gives CDR1 LNHDA, CDR2 SQIVND (reference sequence). In nucleotides, the CDR3 is TGTGCCAGTAGTATAGATGGAGTTGGGGCTAGCAATCAGCCCCAGCATTTT. Its protein is CASSIDGVGASNQPQHF. Full variable domain (outside the CDR3, taken from reference TRBV19 and TRBJ1-5): DGGITQSPKYLFRKEGQNVTLSCEQNLNHDAMYWYRQDPGQGLRLIYYSQIVNDFQKGDIAEGYSVSREKKESFPLTVTSAQKNPTAFYLCASSIDGVGASNQPQHFGDGTRLSIL.

The rearrangement links TRBV5-4 to TRBJ1-5, with 7 bases fitting TRBD1. CDR1 SGHNT and CDR2 YYREEE come from the germline V gene (reference sequence). The CDR3 contains 15 residues. V lost 0 bases, J lost 11 bases, and 11 bases stayed unmatched. CDR3 coding DNA: TGTGCCAGCAGCTTGGTAGGGGGCCGTATAGTAGCCCAGCATTTT. It is translated as CASSLVGGRIVAQHF.